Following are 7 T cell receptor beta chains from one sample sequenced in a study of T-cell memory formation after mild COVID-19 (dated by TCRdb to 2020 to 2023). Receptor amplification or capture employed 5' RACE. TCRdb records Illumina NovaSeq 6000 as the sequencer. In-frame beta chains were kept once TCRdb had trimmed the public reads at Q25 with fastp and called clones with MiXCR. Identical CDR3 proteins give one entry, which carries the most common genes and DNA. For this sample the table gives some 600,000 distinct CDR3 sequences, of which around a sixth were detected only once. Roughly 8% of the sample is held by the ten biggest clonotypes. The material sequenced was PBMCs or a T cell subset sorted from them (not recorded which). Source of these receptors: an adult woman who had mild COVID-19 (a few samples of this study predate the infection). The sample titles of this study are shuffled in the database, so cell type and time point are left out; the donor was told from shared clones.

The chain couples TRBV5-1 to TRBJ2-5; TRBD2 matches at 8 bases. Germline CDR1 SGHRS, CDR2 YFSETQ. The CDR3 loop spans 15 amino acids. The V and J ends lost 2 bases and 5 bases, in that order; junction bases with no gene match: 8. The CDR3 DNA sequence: TGCGCCAGCAGCTTCTACGGGACTAGTGGTGAGACCCAGTACTTC. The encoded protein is CASSFYGTSGETQYF.

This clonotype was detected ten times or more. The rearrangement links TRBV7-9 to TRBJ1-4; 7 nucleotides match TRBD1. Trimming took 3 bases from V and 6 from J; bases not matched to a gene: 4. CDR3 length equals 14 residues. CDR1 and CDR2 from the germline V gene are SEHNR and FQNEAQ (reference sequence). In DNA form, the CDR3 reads TGTGCCAGCAGCTTGGCAGGGGGAGATGAAAAACTGTTTTTT. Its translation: CASSLAGGDEKLFF.

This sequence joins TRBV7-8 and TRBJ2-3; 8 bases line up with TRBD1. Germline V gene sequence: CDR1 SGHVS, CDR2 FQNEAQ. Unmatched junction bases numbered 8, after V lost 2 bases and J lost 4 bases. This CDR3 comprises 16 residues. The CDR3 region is CASSLFAGGAADTQYF. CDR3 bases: TGTGCCAGCAGCTTATTTGCAGGGGGCGCGGCAGATACGCAGTATTTT.

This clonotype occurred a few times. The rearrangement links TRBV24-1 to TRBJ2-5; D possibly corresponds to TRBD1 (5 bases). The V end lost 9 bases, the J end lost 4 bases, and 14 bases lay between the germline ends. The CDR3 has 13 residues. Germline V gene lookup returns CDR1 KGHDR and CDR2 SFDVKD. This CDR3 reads CATAAQGGETQYF. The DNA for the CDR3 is TGTGCCACCGCTGCCCAGGGCGGAGAGACCCAGTACTTC.

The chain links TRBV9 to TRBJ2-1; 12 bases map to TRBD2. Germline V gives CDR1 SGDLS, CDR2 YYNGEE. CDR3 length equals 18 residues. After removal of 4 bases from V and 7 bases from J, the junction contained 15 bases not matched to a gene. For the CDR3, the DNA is TGTGCCAGCAGCCCACAACTGACCCTAGCGGGAGGGATAAATGAGCAGTTCTTC. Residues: CASSPQLTLAGGINEQFF.

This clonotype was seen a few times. The CDR3: CSVSGGYEQYF. The CDR3 DNA follows: TGCAGCGTTAGCGGGGGGTACGAGCAGTACTTC. The rearrangement links TRBV29-1 to TRBJ2-7; 9 bases fit TRBD2. This CDR3 is built from 11 residues. V lost 5 bases and J lost 4; bases outside the gene matches: 0. The germline CDR1 and CDR2 sequences are SQVTM and ANQGSEA.

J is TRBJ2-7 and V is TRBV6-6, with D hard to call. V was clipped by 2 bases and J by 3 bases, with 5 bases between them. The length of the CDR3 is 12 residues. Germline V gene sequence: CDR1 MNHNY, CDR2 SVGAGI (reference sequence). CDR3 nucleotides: TGTGCCAGCAGTTACAAGTACTACGAGCAGTACTTC. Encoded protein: CASSYKYYEQYF.